This T cell receptor (beta chain) emerged from a study of blood T cell repertoires in COVID-19. Study as a whole: COVID-19 samples, acute and convalescent, were from the United States, Italy and Spain. PBMCs, B-cell-depleted T cells, or T cells were the source of the cDNA or gDNA that made up the material.

Participant-given clinical history determined each cohort assignment. Authors' analysis steps: From reference gene primer amplification, estimates of nucleated cell counts were derived. Assay: immunoSEQ multiplex PCR; the TCRdb copy retains only in-frame clones and omits some. Clone size and the V and J calls come from that table; the DNA yielded D and trimming. The sample includes 390,000 or so clones, roughly four fifths of them seen just once. The CDR3 has 13 residues. V lost 4 bases, J lost 8 bases, and 14 bases lay in between. The germline CDR1 and CDR2 sequences are LNHDA and SQIVND (reference sequence).

This TCR derives from a woman between 50 and 59 years old who had recovered from COVID-19. This sequence joins TRBV19 and TRBJ1-1; D is undetermined. The sequenced material came from PBMCs or T cells enriched from blood (not recorded which). CDR3 in DNA: TGTGCCAGTAGTACCCGTGAGACACTCGAAGCTTTCTTT. Amino acids: CASSTRETLEAFF.